This T cell receptor beta chain was found in a study of blood T cell repertoires in COVID-19. Looking at the study overall: Some COVID-19 samples were acute and others convalescent; all came from the United States, Italy and Spain. From T cells, B-cell-depleted T cells, or PBMCs came the material, which was cDNA or gDNA.

Deletions cut 10 bases from V and 0 bases from J, with 13 bases between. The germline V gene encodes CDR1 MNHNY and CDR2 SVGAGI (reference sequence). The CDR3 spans 13 residues. Methods used by the authors: Reference gene primer amplification in the assay estimated nucleated cell counts. Sequencing was performed with immunoSEQ multiplex PCR; in TCRdb, only in-frame clones are kept and a portion is missing. V, J and clone size are those of that table, while D and trimming were read from the DNA. The sample yields over 200,000 clones, about nine tenths seen once. The receptor was derived from a man in his fifties or sixties who had recovered from COVID-19. The sequencing sample was made of peripheral blood. The chain recombines TRBV6-6 with TRBJ2-7, with D possibly being TRBD1 (5 bases). This chain's CDR3 is CATETDNSYEQYF. The CDR3 DNA reads TGTGCCACCGAGACAGATAACTCCTACGAGCAGTACTTC.